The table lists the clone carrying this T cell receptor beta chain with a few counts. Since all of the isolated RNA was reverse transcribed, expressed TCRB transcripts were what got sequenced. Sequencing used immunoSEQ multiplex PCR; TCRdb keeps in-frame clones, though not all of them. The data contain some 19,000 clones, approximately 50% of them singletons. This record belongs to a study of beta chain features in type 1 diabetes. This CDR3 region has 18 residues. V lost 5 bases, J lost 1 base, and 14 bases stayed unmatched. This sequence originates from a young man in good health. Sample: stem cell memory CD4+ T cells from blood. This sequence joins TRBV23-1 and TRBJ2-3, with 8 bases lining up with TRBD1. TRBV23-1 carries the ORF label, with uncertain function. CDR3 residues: CASSGTFPTGVGTDTQYF. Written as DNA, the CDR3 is TGCGCCAGCAGTGGGACCTTTCCGACAGGGGTTGGCACAGATACGCAGTATTTT.